This TCR beta chain derives from a study of Graves' ophthalmopathy and Graves' hyperthyroidism. Overall study context: Stable hyperthyroidism meant no ophthalmopathy within 18 months of follow-up. The study, taken as a whole, reports: The authors also found most expanded thyroid clonotypes above 0.001 frequency in blood. Stable hyperthyroidism and ophthalmopathy were told apart by a 13-signature model, which achieved 87.88% sensitivity and 81.08% specificity.

The sequenced template was RNA, covering the TCR beta CDR3 region. HTBI primers primed a first-round RT-PCR, and a second-round multiplex PCR followed. TCRdb recomputed calls from the multiplex PCR reads with MiXCR, one row per CDR3 protein. The table includes about 1.2 million distinct CDR3 sequences, 36% detected once. Patients were left out if they had other autoimmune diseases, uncontrolled infections, pregnancy or lactation. With regard to this clonotype: Its antigen is undetermined. In this CDR3 the conserved last residue, phenylalanine or tryptophan, is missing, so a read error is likely. The limits of the CDR3 on the DNA are not certain, so only TCRdb's listed CDR3 is given.

The length of the CDR3 is 10 amino acids, counting both ends. Germline loops: CDR1 SNHLY, CDR2 FYNNEI. The chain carries TRBV2 and TRBJ2-1; TRBD1 reflects the table's D call only, with no check against the DNA. This receptor was obtained from an adult man with Graves' hyperthyroidism. Material: peripheral blood or thyroid tissue (not recorded which). The CDR3 protein is CASNPTTGNT.